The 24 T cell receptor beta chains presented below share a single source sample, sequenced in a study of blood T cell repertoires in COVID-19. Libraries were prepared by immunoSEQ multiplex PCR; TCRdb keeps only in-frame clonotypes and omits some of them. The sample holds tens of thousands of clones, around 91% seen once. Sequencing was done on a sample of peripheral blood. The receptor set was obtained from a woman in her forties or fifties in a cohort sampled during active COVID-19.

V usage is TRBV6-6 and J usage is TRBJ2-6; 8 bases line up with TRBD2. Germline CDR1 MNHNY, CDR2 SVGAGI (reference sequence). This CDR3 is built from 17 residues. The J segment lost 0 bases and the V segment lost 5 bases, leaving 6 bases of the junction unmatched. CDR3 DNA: TGTGCCAGCAGTCCCGTAGCGGGGAACTCTGGGGCCAACGTCCTGACTTTC. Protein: CASSPVAGNSGANVLTF.

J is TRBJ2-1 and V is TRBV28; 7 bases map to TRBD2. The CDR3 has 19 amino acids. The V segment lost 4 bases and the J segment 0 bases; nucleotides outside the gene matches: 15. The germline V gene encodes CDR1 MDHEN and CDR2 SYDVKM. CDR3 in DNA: TGTGCCAGCAGTTCCCCCGGGACTACCCAAACTTACTCCTACAATGAGCAGTTCTTC. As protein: CASSSPGTTQTYSYNEQFF. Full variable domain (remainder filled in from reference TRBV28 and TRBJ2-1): DVKVTQSSRYLVKRTGEKVFLECVQDMDHENMFWYRQDPGLGLRLIYFSYDVKMKEKGDIPEGYSVSREKKERFSLILESASTNQTSMYLCASSSPGTTQTYSYNEQFFGPGTRLTVL.

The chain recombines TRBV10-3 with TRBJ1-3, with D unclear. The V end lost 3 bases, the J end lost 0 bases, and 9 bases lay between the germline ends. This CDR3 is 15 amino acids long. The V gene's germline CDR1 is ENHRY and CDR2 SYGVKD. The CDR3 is CAISDSRGSGNTIYF. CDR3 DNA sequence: TGTGCCATCAGTGACTCACGGGGCTCTGGAAACACCATATATTTT.

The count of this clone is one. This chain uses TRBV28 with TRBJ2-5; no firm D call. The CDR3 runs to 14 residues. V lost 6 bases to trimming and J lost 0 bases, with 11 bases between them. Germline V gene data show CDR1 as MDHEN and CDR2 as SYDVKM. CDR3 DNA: TGTGCCAGCAGCAATCTACAGTACCAAGAGACCCAGTACTTC. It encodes CASSNLQYQETQYF.

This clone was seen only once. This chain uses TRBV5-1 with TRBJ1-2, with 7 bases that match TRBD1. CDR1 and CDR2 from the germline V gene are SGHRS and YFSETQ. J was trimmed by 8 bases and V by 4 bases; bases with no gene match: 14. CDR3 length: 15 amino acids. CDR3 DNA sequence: TGCGCCAGCAGCGAAGAAGGAAGACAGGGTGGAGGCTACACCTTC. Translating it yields CASSEEGRQGGGYTF.

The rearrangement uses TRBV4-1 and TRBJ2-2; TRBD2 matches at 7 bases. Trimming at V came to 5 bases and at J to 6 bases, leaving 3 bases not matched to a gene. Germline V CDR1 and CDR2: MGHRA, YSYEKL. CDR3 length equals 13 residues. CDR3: CASSGGVSGELFF. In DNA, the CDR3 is TGCGCCAGCAGCGGGGGGGTCTCCGGGGAGCTGTTTTTT.

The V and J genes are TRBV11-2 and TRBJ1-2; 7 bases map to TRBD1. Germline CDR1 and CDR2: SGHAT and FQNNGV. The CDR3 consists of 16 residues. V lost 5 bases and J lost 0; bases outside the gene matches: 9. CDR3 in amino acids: CASSRTGVLANYGYTF. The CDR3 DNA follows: TGTGCCAGCAGCCGGACAGGAGTATTAGCTAACTATGGCTACACCTTC.

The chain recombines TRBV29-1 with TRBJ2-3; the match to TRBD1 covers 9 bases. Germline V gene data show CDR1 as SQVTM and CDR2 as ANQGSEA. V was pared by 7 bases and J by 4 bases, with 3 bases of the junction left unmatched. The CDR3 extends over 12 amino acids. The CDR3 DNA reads TGCAGCGCCCGACAGGGGGCAGATACGCAGTATTTT. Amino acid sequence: CSARQGADTQYF.

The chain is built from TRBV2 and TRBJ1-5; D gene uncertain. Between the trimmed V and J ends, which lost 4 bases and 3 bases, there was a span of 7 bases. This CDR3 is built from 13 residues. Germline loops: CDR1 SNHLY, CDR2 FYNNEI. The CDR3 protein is CASSGQINQPQHF. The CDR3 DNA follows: TGTGCCAGCAGTGGGCAGATCAATCAGCCCCAGCATTTT.

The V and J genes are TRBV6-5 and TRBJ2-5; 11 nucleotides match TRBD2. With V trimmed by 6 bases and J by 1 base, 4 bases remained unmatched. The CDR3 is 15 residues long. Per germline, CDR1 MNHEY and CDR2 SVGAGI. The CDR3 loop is CASRTLAGGQETQYF. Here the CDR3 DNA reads TGTGCCAGCAGAACCCTAGCGGGGGGCCAAGAGACCCAGTACTTC.

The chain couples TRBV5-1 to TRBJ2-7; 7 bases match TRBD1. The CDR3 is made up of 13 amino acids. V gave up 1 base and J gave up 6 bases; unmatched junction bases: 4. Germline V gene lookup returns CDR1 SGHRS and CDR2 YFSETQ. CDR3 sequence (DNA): TGCGCCAGCAGCTTGTACAGGGGCGGCGAGCAGTACTTC. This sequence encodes CASSLYRGGEQYF.

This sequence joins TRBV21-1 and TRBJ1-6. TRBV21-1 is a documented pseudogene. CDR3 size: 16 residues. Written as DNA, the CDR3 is TGTGCCACCTGCCCCACTTTGAGGTCCTATAATTCACCCCTCCACTTT. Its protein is CATCPTLRSYNSPLHF.

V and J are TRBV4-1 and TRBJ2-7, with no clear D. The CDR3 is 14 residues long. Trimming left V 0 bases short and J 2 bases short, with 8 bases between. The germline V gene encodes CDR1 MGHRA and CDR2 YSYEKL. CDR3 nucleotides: TGCGCCAGCAGCCAAGATCGAGGTCCCTACGAGCAGTACTTC. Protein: CASSQDRGPYEQYF.

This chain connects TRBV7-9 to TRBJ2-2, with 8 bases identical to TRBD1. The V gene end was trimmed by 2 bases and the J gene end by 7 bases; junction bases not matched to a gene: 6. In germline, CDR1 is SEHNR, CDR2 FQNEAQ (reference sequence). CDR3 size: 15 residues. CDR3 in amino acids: CASSLQGAGVGELFF. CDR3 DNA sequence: TGTGCCAGCAGCTTACAGGGGGCGGGCGTCGGGGAGCTGTTTTTT. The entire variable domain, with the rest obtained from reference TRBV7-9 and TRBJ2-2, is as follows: DTGVSQNPRHKITKRGQNVTFRCDPISEHNRLYWYRQTLGQGPEFLTYFQNEAQLEKSRLLSDRFSAERPKGSFSTLEIQRTEQGDSAMYLCASSLQGAGVGELFFGEGSRLTVL.

The CDR3 coding sequence is TGTGCCAGCTCATCCCCTAGCGGGAGGGCCTATGAGCAGTTCTTC. Its translation: CASSSPSGRAYEQFF. The V gene is TRBV18, the J gene TRBJ2-1, with 12 bases identical to TRBD2. J gave up 8 bases and V 5 bases, and 7 bases lay outside the gene matches. Germline CDR1 is KGHSH and CDR2 is LQKENI. The CDR3 extends over 15 amino acids.

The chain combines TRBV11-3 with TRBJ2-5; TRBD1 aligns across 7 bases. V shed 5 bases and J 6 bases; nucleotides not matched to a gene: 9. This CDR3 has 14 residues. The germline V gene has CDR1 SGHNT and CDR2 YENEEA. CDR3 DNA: TGTGCCAGCAGCCTTTACAGGGGTGATAAGACCCAGTACTTC. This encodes CASSLYRGDKTQYF.

Here the CDR3 reads CASSSGGRVDYGYTF. CDR3 DNA: TGTGCCAGCAGTTCCGGAGGGAGGGTAGACTATGGCTACACCTTC. V gene TRBV28 combines with J gene TRBJ1-2, with D hard to call. The CDR3 totals 15 residues. The V gene lost 4 bases and the J gene lost 3 bases, with 15 bases spanning the gap. Per germline, CDR1 MDHEN and CDR2 SYDVKM.

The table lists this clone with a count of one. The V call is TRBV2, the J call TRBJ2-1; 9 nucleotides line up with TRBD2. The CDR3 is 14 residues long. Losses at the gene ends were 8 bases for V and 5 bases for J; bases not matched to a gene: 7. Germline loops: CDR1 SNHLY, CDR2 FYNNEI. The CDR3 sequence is CASLLAGAHNEQFF. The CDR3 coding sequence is TGTGCCAGCTTATTAGCGGGAGCCCACAATGAGCAGTTCTTC.

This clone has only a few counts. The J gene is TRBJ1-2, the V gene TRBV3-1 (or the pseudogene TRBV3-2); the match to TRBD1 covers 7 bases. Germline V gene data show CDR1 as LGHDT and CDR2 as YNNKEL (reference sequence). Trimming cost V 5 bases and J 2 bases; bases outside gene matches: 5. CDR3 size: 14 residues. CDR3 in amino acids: CASSFGTDNYGYTF. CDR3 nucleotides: TGTGCCAGCAGCTTCGGGACAGACAACTATGGCTACACCTTC.

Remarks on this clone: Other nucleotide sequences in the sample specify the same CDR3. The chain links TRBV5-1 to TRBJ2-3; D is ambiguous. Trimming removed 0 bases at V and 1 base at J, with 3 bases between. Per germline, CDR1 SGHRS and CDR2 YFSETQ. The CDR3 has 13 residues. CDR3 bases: TGCGCCAGCAGCTTGGCAGGCACAGATACGCAGTATTTT. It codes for CASSLAGTDTQYF. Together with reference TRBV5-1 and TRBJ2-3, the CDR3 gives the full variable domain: KAGVTQTPRYLIKTRGQQVTLSCSPISGHRSVSWYQQTPGQGLQFLFEYFSETQRNKGNFPGRFSGRQFSNSRSEMNVSTLELGDSALYLCASSLAGTDTQYFGPGTRLTVL.

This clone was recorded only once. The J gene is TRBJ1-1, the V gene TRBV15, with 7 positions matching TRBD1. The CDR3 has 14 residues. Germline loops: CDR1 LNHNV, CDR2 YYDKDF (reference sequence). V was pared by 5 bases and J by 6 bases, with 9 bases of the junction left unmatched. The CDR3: CATSANRGAAEAFF. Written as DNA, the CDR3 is TGTGCCACCAGCGCAAACAGGGGTGCAGCTGAAGCTTTCTTT.

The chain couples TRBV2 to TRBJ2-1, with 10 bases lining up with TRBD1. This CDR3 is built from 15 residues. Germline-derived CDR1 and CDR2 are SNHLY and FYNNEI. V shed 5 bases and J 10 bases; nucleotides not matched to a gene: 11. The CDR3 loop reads CASSKTGTGDGEQFF. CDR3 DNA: TGTGCCAGCAGTAAAACCGGGACAGGGGACGGCGAGCAGTTCTTC.

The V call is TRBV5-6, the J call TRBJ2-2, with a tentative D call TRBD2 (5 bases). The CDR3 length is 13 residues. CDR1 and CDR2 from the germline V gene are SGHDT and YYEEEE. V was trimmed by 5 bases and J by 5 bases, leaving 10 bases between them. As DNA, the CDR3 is TGTGCCAGCAGAAGACGGGGAACCGGGGAGCTGTTTTTT. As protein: CASRRRGTGELFF. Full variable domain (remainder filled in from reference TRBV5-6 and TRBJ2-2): DAGVTQSPTHLIKTRGQQVTLRCSPKSGHDTVSWYQQALGQGPQFIFQYYEEEERQRGNFPDRFSGHQFPNYSSELNVNALLLGDSALYLCASRRRGTGELFFGEGSRLTVL.

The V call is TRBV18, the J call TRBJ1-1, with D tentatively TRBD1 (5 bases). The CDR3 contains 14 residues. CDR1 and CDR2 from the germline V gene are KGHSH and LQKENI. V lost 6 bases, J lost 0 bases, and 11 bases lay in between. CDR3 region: CASSRRELNTEAFF. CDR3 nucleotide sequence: TGTGCCAGCTCGCGCAGGGAATTGAACACTGAAGCTTTCTTT.